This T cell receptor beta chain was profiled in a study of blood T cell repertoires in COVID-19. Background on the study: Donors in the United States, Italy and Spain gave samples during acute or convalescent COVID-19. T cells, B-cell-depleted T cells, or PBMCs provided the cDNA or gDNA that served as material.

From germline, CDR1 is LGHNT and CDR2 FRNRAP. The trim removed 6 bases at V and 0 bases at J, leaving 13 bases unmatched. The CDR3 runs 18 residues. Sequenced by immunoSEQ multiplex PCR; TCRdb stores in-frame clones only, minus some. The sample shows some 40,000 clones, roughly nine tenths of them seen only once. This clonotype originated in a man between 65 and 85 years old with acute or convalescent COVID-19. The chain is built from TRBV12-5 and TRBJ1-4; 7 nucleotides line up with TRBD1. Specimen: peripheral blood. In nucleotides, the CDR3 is TGTGCTAGTGGGCCCGGGACAGCGACTATTGCAACTAATGAAAAACTGTTTTTT. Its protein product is CASGPGTATIATNEKLFF. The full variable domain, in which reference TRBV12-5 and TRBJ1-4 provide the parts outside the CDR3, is DARVTQTPRHKVTEMGQEVTMRCQPILGHNTVFWYRQTMMQGLELLAYFRNRAPLDDSGMPKDRFSAEMPDATLATLKIQPSEPRDSAVYFCASGPGTATIATNEKLFFGSGTQLSVL.